The 17 T cell receptor beta chains reported below all come from one sample, sequenced in a study of radiotherapy plus CTLA-4 blockade in lung cancer. The method was immunoSEQ multiplex PCR; TCRdb's version includes in-frame clones alone and lacks a portion of them. Here the sample spans 65,000 to 100,000 clones, over 80% being singletons. The sequenced sample was peripheral blood, obtained from a patient treated with radiotherapy plus ipilimumab. The receptor set was obtained from a human donor with non-small cell lung cancer who had stable disease on radiotherapy plus ipilimumab.

The rearrangement joins TRBV29-1 to TRBJ1-4; D is undetermined. CDR1 SQVTM and CDR2 ANQGSEA come from the germline V gene. The CDR3 is 15 residues long. The V gene lost 4 bases and the J gene lost 8 bases, with 20 bases spanning the gap. The DNA for the CDR3 is TGCAGCGTTGCCTCTCTCGGCGGGGTGGGGGAAAAACTGTTTTTT. This codes for CSVASLGGVGEKLFF.

The rearrangement joins TRBV18 to TRBJ1-1, with D hard to call. The CDR3 totals 13 residues. The germline V gene has CDR1 KGHSH and CDR2 LQKENI. V shed 3 bases and J shed 6 bases, with 11 bases lying between them. CDR3 region: CASSPTNMAEAFF. Here the CDR3 DNA reads TGTGCCAGCTCACCGACTAACATGGCTGAAGCTTTCTTT.

V and J are TRBV9 and TRBJ1-3, with D maybe TRBD1 (5 bases). Trimming pared 1 base from V and 4 bases from J, leaving 9 bases between. This CDR3 comprises 14 residues. Germline V gene sequence: CDR1 SGDLS, CDR2 YYNGEE. The CDR3 loop is CASSVQGLGNTIYF. The CDR3 nucleotides read TGTGCCAGCAGCGTACAGGGCCTCGGAAACACCATATATTTT.

This chain joins TRBV11-1 and TRBJ2-5; 13 nucleotides agree with TRBD2. The CDR3 is made up of 17 amino acids. J was trimmed by 1 base and V by 5 bases; bases with no gene match: 7. The germline gives CDR1 SGHAT, CDR2 FQDESV (reference sequence). The CDR3 loop reads CASSIGGLAGTQETQYF. DNA for the CDR3: TGTGCCAGCAGCATAGGGGGACTAGCGGGGACCCAAGAGACCCAGTACTTC.

The chain uses TRBV10-2 and TRBJ2-7; D not certain. Germline assignment: CDR1 WSHSY and CDR2 SAAADI. The CDR3 has 12 residues. V shed 3 bases and J shed 6 bases, with 9 bases lying between them. DNA of the CDR3: TGCGCCAGCAGTGAATGGGCTACCGAGCAGTACTTC. It is translated as CASSEWATEQYF.

The chain joins TRBV9 to TRBJ2-2, with TRBD1 identical over 12 bases. After removal of 0 bases from V and 8 bases from J, the junction contained 8 bases not matched to a gene. CDR3 length equals 17 residues. Per germline, CDR1 SGDLS and CDR2 YYNGEE. CDR3 loop: CASSVVGQGASSGELFF. CDR3 bases: TGTGCCAGCAGCGTAGTGGGACAGGGGGCATCTTCAGGGGAGCTGTTTTTT.

The V call is TRBV14, the J call TRBJ2-7, with D perhaps being TRBD1 or TRBD2 (7 bases each). The CDR3 has 15 amino acids. The V gene's germline CDR1 is SGHDN and CDR2 FVKESK. Between the trimmed V and J ends, which lost 3 bases and 1 base, there was a span of 13 bases. Here the CDR3 reads CASSQTGRGSYEQYF. The CDR3 nucleotides read TGTGCCAGCAGCCAGACAGGGAGGGGATCCTACGAGCAGTACTTC.

The gene calls are TRBV27 and TRBJ2-7; D gene unclear. The CDR3 has 14 residues. V gave up 3 bases and J gave up 3 bases, with 12 bases separating them. Germline values: CDR1 MNHEY, CDR2 SMNVEV (reference sequence). CDR3 in amino acids: CASSFRSSDYEQYF. The CDR3 coding sequence is TGTGCCAGCAGTTTTAGGTCCAGCGACTACGAGCAGTACTTC.

The table lists this clone with a few counts. CDR3 sequence (DNA): TGTGCCAGCAGTGACAGGGATAATTCACCCCTCCACTTT. Protein product: CASSDRDNSPLHF. V is TRBV6-1 and J is TRBJ1-6, with D possibly matching TRBD1 (5 bases). The V gene lost 3 bases and the J gene lost 5 bases, with 5 bases spanning the gap. The CDR3 covers 13 residues. CDR1 and CDR2 (germline): MNHNS, SASEGT.

This clone was observed a handful of times. The chain uses TRBV19 and TRBJ1-4; 10 positions match TRBD1. Germline V lookup: CDR1 LNHDA, CDR2 SQIVND (reference sequence). CDR3 length equals 16 residues. Trimming cost V 3 bases and J 8 bases; bases outside gene matches: 9. CDR3 DNA: TGTGCCAGTAGTATGGGACAGGGGAATCTCGGGGAAAAACTGTTTTTT. It yields the protein CASSMGQGNLGEKLFF. Drawing the rest from reference TRBV19 and TRBJ1-4, the complete variable domain is DGGITQSPKYLFRKEGQNVTLSCEQNLNHDAMYWYRQDPGQGLRLIYYSQIVNDFQKGDIAEGYSVSREKKESFPLTVTSAQKNPTAFYLCASSMGQGNLGEKLFFGSGTQLSVL.

This sequence joins TRBV15 and TRBJ2-7, with D maybe TRBD1 (8 bases). Per germline, CDR1 LNHNV and CDR2 YYDKDF (reference sequence). V lost 3 bases, J lost 2 bases, and 17 bases lay in between. This CDR3 contains 16 residues. CDR3 nucleotides: TGTGCCACCAGCAGGGGAGGGACAGGACGAACCTACGAGCAGTACTTC. It yields the protein CATSRGGTGRTYEQYF.

The V and J genes are TRBV28 and TRBJ1-1, with unresolved D. Germline CDR1 and CDR2: MDHEN and SYDVKM. V lost 2 bases, J lost 1 base, and 11 bases lay in between. The CDR3 contains 15 residues. CDR3 region: CASSLMGLGNTEAFF. CDR3 coding DNA: TGTGCCAGCAGTTTAATGGGTTTAGGGAACACTGAAGCTTTCTTT. The variable domain in full, with the rest retrieved from reference TRBV28 and TRBJ1-1, is DVKVTQSSRYLVKRTGEKVFLECVQDMDHENMFWYRQDPGLGLRLIYFSYDVKMKEKGDIPEGYSVSREKKERFSLILESASTNQTSMYLCASSLMGLGNTEAFFGQGTRLTVV.

Here the CDR3 DNA reads TGTGCCAGCAGCTTAGATAGTACAGGGGTTCGCTACGAGCAGTACTTC. It is translated as CASSLDSTGVRYEQYF. The chain couples TRBV7-9 to TRBJ2-7, with 7 bases aligning to TRBD1. Looked up from germline, CDR1 is SEHNR and CDR2 is FQNEAQ (reference sequence). Trimming cost V 1 base and J 3 bases; bases outside gene matches: 9. This CDR3 comprises 16 residues. Combining the CDR3 with reference TRBV7-9 and TRBJ2-7 gives the whole variable domain DTGVSQNPRHKITKRGQNVTFRCDPISEHNRLYWYRQTLGQGPEFLTYFQNEAQLEKSRLLSDRFSAERPKGSFSTLEIQRTEQGDSAMYLCASSLDSTGVRYEQYFGPGTRLTVT.

The genes are TRBV18 and TRBJ2-6, with no clear D. V lost 0 bases and J lost 0, with 9 bases in between. This CDR3 spans 17 amino acids. The germline V gene encodes CDR1 KGHSH and CDR2 LQKENI. This CDR3 is CASSPPPSSSGANVLTF. In DNA form, the CDR3 reads TGTGCCAGCTCACCACCGCCGAGTAGCTCTGGGGCCAACGTCCTGACTTTC.

The V and J genes are TRBV5-1 and TRBJ1-4; a possible D gene is TRBD1 (6 bases). Trimming left V 0 bases short and J 0 bases short, with 9 bases between. From germline, CDR1 is SGHRS and CDR2 YFSETQ. CDR3 length equals 16 residues. The CDR3 DNA follows: TGCGCCAGCAGCTTGGTGTCAGGGGCAACTAATGAAAAACTGTTTTTT. Encoded protein: CASSLVSGATNEKLFF.

The V call is TRBV6-6, the J call TRBJ1-1; D possibly corresponds to TRBD1 (5 bases). The V gene's germline CDR1 is MNHNY and CDR2 SVGAGI (reference sequence). The ends were cut back, 7 bases at V and 5 bases at J, with 17 bases in the middle. The CDR3 length is 14 residues. CDR3 in amino acids: CASMPGPRRTEAFF. As DNA, the CDR3 is TGTGCCAGCATGCCAGGGCCCCGAAGGACTGAAGCTTTCTTT.

This chain links TRBV6-5 with TRBJ2-2, with D unresolved. The CDR3 is 12 amino acids. V dropped 6 bases and J dropped 6 bases, with 8 bases sitting between them. CDR1 is MNHEY and CDR2 is SVGAGI in the germline V gene. CDR3 in amino acids: CASSPPAGELFF. Here the CDR3 DNA reads TGTGCCAGCAGCCCTCCCGCCGGGGAGCTGTTTTTT.